The 3 T cell receptor beta chains below all came from one sample that was sequenced in a study of shared clonotypes between healthy human individuals. The repertoire was sequenced with immunoSEQ multiplex PCR; TCRdb's copy has only in-frame clones and lacks some. The sample records 850,000 to 1,100,000 clones, 60% to 80% being singletons. Material for sequencing was memory CD4+ T cells from PBMCs. Subset indicated: CD45RA-negative fraction. Receptors were obtained from a man aged 18 to 35 in good health. Some clones in this sample may be carry-over from other donors' samples.

This rearrangement joins TRBV7-6 to TRBJ2-2; D is unresolved. The CDR3 is 14 residues long. Trimming removed 1 base at V and 2 bases at J, with 5 bases between. The germline V gene encodes CDR1 SGHVS and CDR2 FNYEAQ. Here the CDR3 DNA reads TGTGCCAGCAGCTTAGTTGGAAACACCGGGGAGCTGTTTTTT. It specifies CASSLVGNTGELFF. Full variable domain (rest looked up from reference TRBV7-6 and TRBJ2-2): GAGVSQSPRYKVTKRGQDVALRCDPISGHVSLYWYRQALGQGPEFLTYFNYEAQQDKSGLPNDRFSAERPEGSISTLTIQRTEQRDSAMYRCASSLVGNTGELFFGEGSRLTVL.

This chain uses TRBV5-1 with TRBJ2-7; a possible D gene is TRBD2 (6 bases). V shed 3 bases and J shed 2 bases, with 12 bases lying between them. This CDR3 comprises 14 residues. Looked up from germline, CDR1 is SGHRS and CDR2 is YFSETQ. For the CDR3, the DNA is TGCGCCAGCAGCTACACCGGAGGGACCTACGAGCAGTACTTC. Protein product: CASSYTGGTYEQYF.

The rearrangement joins TRBV28 to TRBJ1-1; D might be TRBD1 (5 bases). V shed 1 base and J shed 0 bases, with 15 bases lying between them. The CDR3 is 17 amino acids. Per germline, CDR1 MDHEN and CDR2 SYDVKM. The CDR3 DNA follows: TGTGCCAGCAGTTTATATCCCGGGACGGGAATGAACACTGAAGCTTTCTTT. As protein: CASSLYPGTGMNTEAFF.